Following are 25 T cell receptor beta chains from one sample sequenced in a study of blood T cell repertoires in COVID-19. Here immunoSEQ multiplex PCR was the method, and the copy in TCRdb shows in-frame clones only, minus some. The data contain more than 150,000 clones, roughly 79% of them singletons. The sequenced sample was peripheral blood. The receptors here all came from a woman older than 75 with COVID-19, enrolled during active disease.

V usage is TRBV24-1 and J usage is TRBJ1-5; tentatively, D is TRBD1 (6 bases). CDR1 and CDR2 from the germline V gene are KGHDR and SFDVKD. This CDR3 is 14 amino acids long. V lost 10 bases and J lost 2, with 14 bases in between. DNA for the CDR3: TGTGCCACTCGAAAAGGGGGTGGCAATCAGCCCCAGCATTTT. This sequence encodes CATRKGGGNQPQHF.

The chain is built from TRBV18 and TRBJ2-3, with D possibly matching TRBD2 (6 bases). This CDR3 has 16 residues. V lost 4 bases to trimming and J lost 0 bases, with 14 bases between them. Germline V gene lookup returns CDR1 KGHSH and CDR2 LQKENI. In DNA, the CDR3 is TGTGCCAGCTCACGAACCGGGACTCCGAGCACAGATACGCAGTATTTT. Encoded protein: CASSRTGTPSTDTQYF.

The CDR3 region has the DNA TGCAGCGCCCAGGGTAACAACGAGCAGTACTTC. It translates to CSAQGNNEQYF. V gene TRBV29-1 combines with J gene TRBJ2-7; D perhaps matches TRBD1 (5 bases). Germline lookup yields CDR1 SQVTM and CDR2 ANQGSEA. CDR3 size: 11 residues. V was clipped by 7 bases and J by 5 bases, with 12 bases between them.

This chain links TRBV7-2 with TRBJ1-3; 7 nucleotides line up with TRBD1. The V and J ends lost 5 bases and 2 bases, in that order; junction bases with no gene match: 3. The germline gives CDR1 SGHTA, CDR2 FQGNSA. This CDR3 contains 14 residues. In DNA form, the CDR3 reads TGTGCCAGCAGCACGGGACAGCCTGGAAACACCATATATTTT. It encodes CASSTGQPGNTIYF.

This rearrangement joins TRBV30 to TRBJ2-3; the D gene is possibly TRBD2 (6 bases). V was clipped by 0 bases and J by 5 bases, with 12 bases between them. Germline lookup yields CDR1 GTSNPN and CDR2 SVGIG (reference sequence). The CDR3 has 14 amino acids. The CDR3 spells CAWSVGGTIDTQYF. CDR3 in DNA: TGTGCCTGGAGTGTAGGAGGGACGATAGATACGCAGTATTTT.

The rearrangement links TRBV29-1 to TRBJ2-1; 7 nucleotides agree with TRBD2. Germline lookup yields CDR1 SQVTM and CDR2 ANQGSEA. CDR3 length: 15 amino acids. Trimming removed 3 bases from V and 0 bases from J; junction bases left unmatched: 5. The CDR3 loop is CSVEQRGSSYNEQFF. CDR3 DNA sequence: TGCAGCGTTGAGCAGCGGGGCAGCTCCTACAATGAGCAGTTCTTC.

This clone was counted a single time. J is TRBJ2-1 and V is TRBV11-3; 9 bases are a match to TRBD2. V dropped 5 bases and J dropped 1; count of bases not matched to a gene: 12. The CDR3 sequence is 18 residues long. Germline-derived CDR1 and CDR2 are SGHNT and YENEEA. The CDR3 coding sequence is TGTGCCAGCAGCCAAAGTAAGGGAGCGGGAGGTTCCTACAATGAGCAGTTCTTC. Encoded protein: CASSQSKGAGGSYNEQFF.

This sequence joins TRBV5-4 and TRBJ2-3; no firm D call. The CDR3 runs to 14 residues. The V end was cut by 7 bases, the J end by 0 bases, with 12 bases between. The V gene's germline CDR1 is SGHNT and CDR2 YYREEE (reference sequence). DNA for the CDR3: TGTGCCAGCTCCCTCCGTTCTAGCACAGATACGCAGTATTTT. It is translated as CASSLRSSTDTQYF.

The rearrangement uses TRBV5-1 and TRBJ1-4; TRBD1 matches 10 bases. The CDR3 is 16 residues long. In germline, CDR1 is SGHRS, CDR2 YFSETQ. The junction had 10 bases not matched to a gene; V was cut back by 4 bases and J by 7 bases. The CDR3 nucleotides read TGCGCCAGCAGCCTTGGACAGGGGGGATGGGGTGAAAAACTGTTTTTT. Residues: CASSLGQGGWGEKLFF. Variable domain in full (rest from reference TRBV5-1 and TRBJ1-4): KAGVTQTPRYLIKTRGQQVTLSCSPISGHRSVSWYQQTPGQGLQFLFEYFSETQRNKGNFPGRFSGRQFSNSRSEMNVSTLELGDSALYLCASSLGQGGWGEKLFFGSGTQLSVL.

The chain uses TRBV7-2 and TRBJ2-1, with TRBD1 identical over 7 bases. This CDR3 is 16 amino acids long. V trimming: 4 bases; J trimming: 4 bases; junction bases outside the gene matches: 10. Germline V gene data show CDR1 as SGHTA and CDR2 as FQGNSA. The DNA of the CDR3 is TGTGCCAGCAGCTCAGCCACCGGGACAGAGTACAATGAGCAGTTCTTC. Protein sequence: CASSSATGTEYNEQFF.

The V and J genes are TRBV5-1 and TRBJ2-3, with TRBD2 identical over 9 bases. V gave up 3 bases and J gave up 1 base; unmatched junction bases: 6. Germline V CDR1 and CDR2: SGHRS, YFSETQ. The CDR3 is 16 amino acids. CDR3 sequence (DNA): TGCGCCAGCAGCTCGGCGCGGACTAGCGGCACAGATACGCAGTATTTT. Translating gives CASSSARTSGTDTQYF.

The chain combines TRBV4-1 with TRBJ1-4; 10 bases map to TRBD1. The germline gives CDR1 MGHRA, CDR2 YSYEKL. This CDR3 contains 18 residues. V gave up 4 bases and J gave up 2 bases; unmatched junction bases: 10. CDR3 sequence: CASSPTLGQGWTNEKLFF. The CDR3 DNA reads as TGCGCCAGCAGCCCGACGTTGGGACAGGGGTGGACTAATGAAAAACTGTTTTTT.

CDR3 protein: CASRGRTVATEAFF. The CDR3 DNA is TGTGCCAGTAGGGGGCGGACGGTTGCGACTGAAGCTTTCTTT. The chain couples TRBV19 to TRBJ1-1; a weak D match, TRBD1 (5 bases). Per the germline V gene, CDR1 is LNHDA and CDR2 is SQIVND (reference sequence). With 6 bases removed from V and 5 bases from J, the gap between germline ends came to 16 bases. The CDR3 is 14 residues long.

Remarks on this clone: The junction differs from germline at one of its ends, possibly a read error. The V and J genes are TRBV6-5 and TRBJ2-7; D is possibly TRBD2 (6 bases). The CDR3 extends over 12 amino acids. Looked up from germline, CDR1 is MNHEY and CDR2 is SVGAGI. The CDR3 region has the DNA TGTGCCAGCAGGGGGAGGTTTATTAGCTCGGTCTTC. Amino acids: CASRGRFISSVF.

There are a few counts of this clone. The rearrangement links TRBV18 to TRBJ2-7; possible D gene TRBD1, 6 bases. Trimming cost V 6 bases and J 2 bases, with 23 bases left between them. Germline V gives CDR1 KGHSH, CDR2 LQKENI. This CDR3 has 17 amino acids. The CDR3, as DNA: TGTGCCAGCTCGCTAAGCCTACCAGGGACACCCACCTACGAGCAGTACTTC. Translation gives CASSLSLPGTPTYEQYF. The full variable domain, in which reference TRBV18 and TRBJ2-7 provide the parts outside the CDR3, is NAGVMQNPRHLVRRRGQEARLRCSPMKGHSHVYWYRQLPEEGLKFMVYLQKENIIDESGMPKERFSAEFPKEGPSILRIQQVVRGDSAAYFCASSLSLPGTPTYEQYFGPGTRLTVT.

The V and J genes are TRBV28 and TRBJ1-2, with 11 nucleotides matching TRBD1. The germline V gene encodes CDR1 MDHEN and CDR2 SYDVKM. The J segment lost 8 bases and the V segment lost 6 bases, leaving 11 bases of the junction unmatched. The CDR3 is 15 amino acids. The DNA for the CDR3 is TGTGCCAGCAGCCCTGCCATGGACAGGGGGCGAGGCTACACCTTC. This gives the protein CASSPAMDRGRGYTF.

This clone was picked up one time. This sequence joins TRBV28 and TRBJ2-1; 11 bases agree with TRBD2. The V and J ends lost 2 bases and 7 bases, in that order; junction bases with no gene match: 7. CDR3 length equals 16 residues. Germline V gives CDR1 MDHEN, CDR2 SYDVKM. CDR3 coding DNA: TGTGCCAGCAGTTTAATTCTAGCGGGAGGTGGAAATGAGCAGTTCTTC. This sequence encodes CASSLILAGGGNEQFF.

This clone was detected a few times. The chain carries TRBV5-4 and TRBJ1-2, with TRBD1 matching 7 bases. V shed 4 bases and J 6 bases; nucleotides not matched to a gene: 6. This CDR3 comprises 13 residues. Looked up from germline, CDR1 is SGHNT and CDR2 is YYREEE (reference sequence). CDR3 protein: CASSVKGADGYTF. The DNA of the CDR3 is TGTGCCAGCAGCGTAAAGGGGGCGGATGGCTACACCTTC.

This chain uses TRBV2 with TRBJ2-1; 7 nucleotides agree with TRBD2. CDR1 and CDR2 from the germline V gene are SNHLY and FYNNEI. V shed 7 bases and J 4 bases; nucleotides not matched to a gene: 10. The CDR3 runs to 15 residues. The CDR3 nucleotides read TGTGCCAGCACTGGGGGAGGGGAGAGATACAATGAGCAGTTCTTC. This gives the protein CASTGGGERYNEQFF.

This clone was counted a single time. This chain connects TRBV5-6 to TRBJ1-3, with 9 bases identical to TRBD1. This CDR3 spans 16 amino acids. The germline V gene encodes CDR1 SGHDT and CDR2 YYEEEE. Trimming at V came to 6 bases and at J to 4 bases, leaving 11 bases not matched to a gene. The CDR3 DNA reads TGTGCCAGCACCCGGCCTGGACAGGGGCCAGGAAACACCATATATTTT. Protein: CASTRPGQGPGNTIYF.

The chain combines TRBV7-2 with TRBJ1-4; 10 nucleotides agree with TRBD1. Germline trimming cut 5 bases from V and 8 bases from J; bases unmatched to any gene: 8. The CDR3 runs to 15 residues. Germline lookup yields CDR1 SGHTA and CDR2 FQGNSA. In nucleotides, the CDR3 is TGTGCCAGCAGCGGACGGGACAGGGGCAGGGAAAAACTGTTTTTT. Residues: CASSGRDRGREKLFF.

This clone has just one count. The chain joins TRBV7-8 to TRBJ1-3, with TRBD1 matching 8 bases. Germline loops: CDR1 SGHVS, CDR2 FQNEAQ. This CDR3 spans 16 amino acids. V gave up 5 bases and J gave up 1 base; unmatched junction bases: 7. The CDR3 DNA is TGTGCCAGCAGCACCCAAGGACAGGGTTCTGGAAACACCATATATTTT. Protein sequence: CASSTQGQGSGNTIYF.

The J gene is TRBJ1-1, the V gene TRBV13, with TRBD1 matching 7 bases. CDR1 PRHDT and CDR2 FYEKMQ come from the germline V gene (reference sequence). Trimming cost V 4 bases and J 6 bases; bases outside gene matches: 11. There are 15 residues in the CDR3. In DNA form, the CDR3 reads TGTGCCAGCAGCTCTACCTACAGGGGAGCCGCTGAAGCTTTCTTT. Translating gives CASSSTYRGAAEAFF.

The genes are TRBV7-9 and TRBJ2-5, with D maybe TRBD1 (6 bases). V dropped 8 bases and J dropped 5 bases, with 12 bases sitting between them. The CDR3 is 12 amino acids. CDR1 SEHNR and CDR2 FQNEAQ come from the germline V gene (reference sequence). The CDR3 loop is CASHRDVETQYF. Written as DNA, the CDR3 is TGTGCCAGCCACAGGGATGTGGAGACCCAGTACTTC. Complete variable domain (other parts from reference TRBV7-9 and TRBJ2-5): DTGVSQNPRHKITKRGQNVTFRCDPISEHNRLYWYRQTLGQGPEFLTYFQNEAQLEKSRLLSDRFSAERPKGSFSTLEIQRTEQGDSAMYLCASHRDVETQYFGPGTRLLVL.

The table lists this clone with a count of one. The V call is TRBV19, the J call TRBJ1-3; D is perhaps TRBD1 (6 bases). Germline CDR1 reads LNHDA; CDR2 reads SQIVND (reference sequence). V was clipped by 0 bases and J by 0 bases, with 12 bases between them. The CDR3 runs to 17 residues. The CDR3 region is CASSIDPTGSSGNTIYF. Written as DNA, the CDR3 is TGTGCCAGTAGTATAGATCCCACAGGGAGCTCTGGAAACACCATATATTTT.